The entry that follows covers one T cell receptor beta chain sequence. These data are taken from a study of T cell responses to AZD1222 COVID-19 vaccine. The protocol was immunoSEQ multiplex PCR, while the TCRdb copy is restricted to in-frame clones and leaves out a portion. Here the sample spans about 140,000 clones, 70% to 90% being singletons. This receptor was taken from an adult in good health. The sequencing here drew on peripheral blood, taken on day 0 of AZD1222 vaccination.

CDR3 residues: CASSKMGGTSGSYTQYF. The CDR3 DNA is TGTGCCAGCAGTAAAATGGGGGGGACTAGCGGGAGTTATACGCAGTATTTT. The chain has TRBV28 and TRBJ2-3, with TRBD2 matching over 14 bases. V was clipped by 5 bases and J by 7 bases; unmatched bases: 11. Germline values: CDR1 MDHEN, CDR2 SYDVKM. The CDR3 has 17 residues.